This TCR beta chain comes out of a study of blood T cells in healthy people across ages. Across the study: About one barcoded TCR beta cDNA was captured per two T cells.

Next came a second PCR, run for roughly 6 to 11 cycles, which used a sample-barcoded 5' primer along with a J-beta primer mix. MiXCR, applied by TCRdb to the 5' RACE reads, yields one record per CDR3 protein. The data hold roughly 800,000 distinct CDR3 sequences, with about 25% observed a single time. The CDR3 consists of 17 residues. Germline V CDR1 and CDR2: LGHNT, FRNRAP. Unmatched junction bases numbered 18, after V lost 2 bases and J lost 11 bases. The draw of peripheral blood yielded roughly 9.1 milliliters from each donor. This sample also appeared in a second study, on T cells of mothers and their children. That publication notes: Evidence of persistent microchimeric T cell clones was absent.

The chain carries TRBV12-5 and TRBJ2-4; 7 bases line up with TRBD1. The clonotype comes from a boy younger than 18 in good health. The sequenced material came from blood. This chain's CDR3 is CASGLTNRDRIPGFQYF. The CDR3 DNA follows: TGTGCTAGTGGTTTGACAAACCGGGACAGAATTCCTGGGTTTCAGTACTTC.